This note documents a single T cell receptor (beta chain) sequence. With the read ending 3 residues before the CDR3 end, the germline J gene is used to fill in that end. This entry belongs to a study of T cells in women clearing cervical HPV infection. Germline assignment: CDR1 DFQATT and CDR2 SNEGSKA (reference sequence). This CDR3 is 15 amino acids long. V lost 3 bases to trimming and J lost 2 bases, with 14 bases between them. Here immunoSEQ multiplex PCR was the method, and the copy in TCRdb shows in-frame clones only, minus some. The sample is made up of 20,000 to 25,000 clones, and the top ten hold around 25% of it.

This TCR was recovered from a woman aged 18-70 years with a cervical HPV16 infection that either progressed to CIN3+ or cleared (not recorded which). Material for sequencing was blood buffy coat. The chain employs TRBV20-1 and TRBJ2-1; a weak D match, TRBD1 (6 bases). CDR3 DNA (partial): TGCAGTGCTAGGGGATCCGAGGGGGCCTACAATGAG. Residues: CSARGSEGAYNE. The whole CDR3 protein reads CSARGSEGAYNEQFF.